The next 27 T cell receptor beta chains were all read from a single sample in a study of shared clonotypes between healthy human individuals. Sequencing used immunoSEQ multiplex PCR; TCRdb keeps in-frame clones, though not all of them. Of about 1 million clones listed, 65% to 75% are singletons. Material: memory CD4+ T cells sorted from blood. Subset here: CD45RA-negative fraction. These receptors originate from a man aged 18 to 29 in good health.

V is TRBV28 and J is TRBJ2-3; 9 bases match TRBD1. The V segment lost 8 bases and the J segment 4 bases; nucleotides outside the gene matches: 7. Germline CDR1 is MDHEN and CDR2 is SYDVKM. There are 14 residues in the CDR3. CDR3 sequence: CASSGQGIADTQYF. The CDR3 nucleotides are TGTGCCAGCTCAGGACAGGGGATTGCAGATACGCAGTATTTT. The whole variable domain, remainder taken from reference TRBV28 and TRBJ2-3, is DVKVTQSSRYLVKRTGEKVFLECVQDMDHENMFWYRQDPGLGLRLIYFSYDVKMKEKGDIPEGYSVSREKKERFSLILESASTNQTSMYLCASSGQGIADTQYFGPGTRLTVL.

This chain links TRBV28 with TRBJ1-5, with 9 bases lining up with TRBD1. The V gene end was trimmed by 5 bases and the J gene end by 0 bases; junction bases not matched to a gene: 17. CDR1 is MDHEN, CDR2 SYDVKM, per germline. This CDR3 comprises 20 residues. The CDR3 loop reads CASSLSNYRQGEDSNQPQHF. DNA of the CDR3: TGTGCCAGCAGTCTATCCAACTACAGACAGGGGGAAGATAGCAATCAGCCCCAGCATTTT. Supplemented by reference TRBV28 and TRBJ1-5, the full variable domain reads DVKVTQSSRYLVKRTGEKVFLECVQDMDHENMFWYRQDPGLGLRLIYFSYDVKMKEKGDIPEGYSVSREKKERFSLILESASTNQTSMYLCASSLSNYRQGEDSNQPQHFGDGTRLSIL.

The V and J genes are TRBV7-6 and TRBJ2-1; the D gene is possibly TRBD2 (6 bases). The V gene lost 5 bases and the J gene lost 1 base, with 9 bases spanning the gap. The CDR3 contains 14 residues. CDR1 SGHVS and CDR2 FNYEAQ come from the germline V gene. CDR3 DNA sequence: TGTGCCAGCAGCCTTGGGACTTCCTACAATGAGCAGTTCTTC. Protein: CASSLGTSYNEQFF.

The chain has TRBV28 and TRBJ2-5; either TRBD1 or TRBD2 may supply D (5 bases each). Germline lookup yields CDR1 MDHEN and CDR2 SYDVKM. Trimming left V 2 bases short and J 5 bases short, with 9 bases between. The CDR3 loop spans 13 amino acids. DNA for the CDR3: TGTGCCAGCAGTTTACGGGGCGTGGAGACCCAGTACTTC. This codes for CASSLRGVETQYF.

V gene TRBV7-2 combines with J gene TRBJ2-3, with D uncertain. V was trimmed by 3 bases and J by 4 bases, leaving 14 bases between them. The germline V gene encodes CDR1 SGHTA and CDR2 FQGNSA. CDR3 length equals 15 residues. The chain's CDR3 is CASSLGLKPADTQYF. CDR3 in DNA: TGTGCCAGCAGCTTGGGTCTAAAACCCGCAGATACGCAGTATTTT.

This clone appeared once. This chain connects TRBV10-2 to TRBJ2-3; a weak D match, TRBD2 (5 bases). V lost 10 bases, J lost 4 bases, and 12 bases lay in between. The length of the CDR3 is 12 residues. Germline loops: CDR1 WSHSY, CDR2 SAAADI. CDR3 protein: CATGGLADTQYF. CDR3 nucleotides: TGCGCCACCGGAGGTTTGGCAGATACGCAGTATTTT.

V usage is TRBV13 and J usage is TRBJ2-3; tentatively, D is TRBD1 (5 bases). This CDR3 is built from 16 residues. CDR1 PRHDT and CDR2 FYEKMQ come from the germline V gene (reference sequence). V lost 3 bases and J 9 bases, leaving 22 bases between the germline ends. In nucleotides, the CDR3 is TGTGCCAGCAGCTTGGTATCAACCCGCAGGGCAGGGACGCAGTATTTT. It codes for CASSLVSTRRAGTQYF.

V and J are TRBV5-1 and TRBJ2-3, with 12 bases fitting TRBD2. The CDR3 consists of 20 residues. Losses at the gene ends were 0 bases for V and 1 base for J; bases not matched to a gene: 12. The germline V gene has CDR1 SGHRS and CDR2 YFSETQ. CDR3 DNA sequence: TGCGCCAGCAGCTTGGCGACTAGCGGGAGTGGAATTGGGGGCACAGATACGCAGTATTTT. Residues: CASSLATSGSGIGGTDTQYF.

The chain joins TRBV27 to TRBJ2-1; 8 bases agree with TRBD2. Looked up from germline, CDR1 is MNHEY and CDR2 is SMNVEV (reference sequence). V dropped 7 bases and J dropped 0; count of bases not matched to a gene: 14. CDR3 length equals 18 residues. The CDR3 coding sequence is TGTGCCAGCACCATTAACTCCGGGAGCGGGAGCTCCTACAATGAGCAGTTCTTC. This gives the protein CASTINSGSGSSYNEQFF.

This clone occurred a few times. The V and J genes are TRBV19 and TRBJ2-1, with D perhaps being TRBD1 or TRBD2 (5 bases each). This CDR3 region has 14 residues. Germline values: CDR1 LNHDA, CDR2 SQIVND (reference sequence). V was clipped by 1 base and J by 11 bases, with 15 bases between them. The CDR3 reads CASSIGGRGSKQFF. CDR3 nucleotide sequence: TGTGCCAGTAGTATAGGGGGCCGGGGCTCGAAGCAGTTCTTC.

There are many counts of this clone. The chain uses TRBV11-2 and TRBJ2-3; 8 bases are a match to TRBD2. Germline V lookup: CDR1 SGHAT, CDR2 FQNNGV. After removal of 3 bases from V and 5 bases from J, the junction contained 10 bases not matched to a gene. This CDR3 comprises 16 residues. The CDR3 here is CASSFTSGVGGDTQYF. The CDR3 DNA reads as TGTGCCAGCAGCTTTACTAGCGGAGTAGGCGGAGATACGCAGTATTTT.

The CDR3 loop reads CASSQGRFSTDTQYF. The CDR3 DNA reads TGTGCCAGCAGTCAAGGCCGGTTTAGCACAGATACGCAGTATTTT. The gene calls are TRBV28 and TRBJ2-3; no firm D call. The CDR3 loop spans 15 amino acids. The germline V gene encodes CDR1 MDHEN and CDR2 SYDVKM. The V end lost 5 bases, the J end lost 0 bases, and 12 bases lay between the germline ends.

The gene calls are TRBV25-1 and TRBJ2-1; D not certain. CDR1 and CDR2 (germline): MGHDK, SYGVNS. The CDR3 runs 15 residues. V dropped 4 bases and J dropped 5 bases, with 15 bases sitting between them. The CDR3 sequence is CASSAPGWGDNEQFF. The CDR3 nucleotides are TGTGCCAGCAGTGCCCCTGGATGGGGTGACAATGAGCAGTTCTTC.

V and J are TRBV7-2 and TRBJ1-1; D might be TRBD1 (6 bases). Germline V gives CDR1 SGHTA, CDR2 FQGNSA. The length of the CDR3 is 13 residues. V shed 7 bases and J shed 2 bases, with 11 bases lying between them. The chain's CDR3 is CASTVDRNTEAFF. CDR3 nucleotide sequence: TGTGCCAGCACCGTGGACAGAAACACTGAAGCTTTCTTT.

CDR3 sequence reads: CASSLGADGSSYEQYF. DNA for the CDR3: TGCGCCAGCAGCTTGGGAGCGGACGGAAGCTCCTACGAGCAGTACTTC. This sequence joins TRBV5-1 and TRBJ2-7; maybe TRBD2 (5 bases). Germline-derived CDR1 and CDR2 are SGHRS and YFSETQ. V was shortened by 0 bases and J by 0 bases, with 13 bases between the two germline ends. This CDR3 comprises 16 residues.

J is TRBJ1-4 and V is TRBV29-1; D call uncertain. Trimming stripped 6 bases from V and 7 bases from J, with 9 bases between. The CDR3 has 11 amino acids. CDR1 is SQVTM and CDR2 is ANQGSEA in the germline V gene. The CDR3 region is CSVWDLEKLFF. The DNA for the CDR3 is TGCAGCGTGTGGGATCTTGAAAAACTGTTTTTT.

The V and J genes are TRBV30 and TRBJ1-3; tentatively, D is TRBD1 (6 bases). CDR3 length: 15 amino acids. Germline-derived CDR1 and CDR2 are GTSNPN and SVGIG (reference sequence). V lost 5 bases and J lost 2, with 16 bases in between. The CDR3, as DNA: TGTGCCTGGGGCGCACCGGGACACCCTGGAAACACCATATATTTT. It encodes CAWGAPGHPGNTIYF.

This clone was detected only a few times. The CDR3 region is CASSRGQGAYEQYF. The CDR3 nucleotides read TGTGCCAGCAGCCGGGGACAGGGAGCCTACGAGCAGTACTTC. The V gene is TRBV14, the J gene TRBJ2-7; 9 bases align to TRBD1. After removal of 4 bases from V and 2 bases from J, the junction contained 3 bases not matched to a gene. The CDR3 sequence is 14 residues long. CDR1 and CDR2 (germline): SGHDN, FVKESK. Drawing the rest from reference TRBV14 and TRBJ2-7, the complete variable domain is EAGVTQFPSHSVIEKGQTVTLRCDPISGHDNLYWYRRVMGKEIKFLLHFVKESKQDESGMPNNRFLAERTGGTYSTLKVQPAELEDSGVYFCASSRGQGAYEQYFGPGTRLTVT.

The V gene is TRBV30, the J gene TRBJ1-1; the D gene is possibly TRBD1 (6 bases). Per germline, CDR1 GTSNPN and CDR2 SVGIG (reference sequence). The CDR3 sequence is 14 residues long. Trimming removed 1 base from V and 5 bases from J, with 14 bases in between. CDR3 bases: TGTGCCTGGAGTGGTATAGGGGGTATGACTGAAGCTTTCTTT. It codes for CAWSGIGGMTEAFF. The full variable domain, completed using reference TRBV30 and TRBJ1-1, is SQTIHQWPATLVQPVGSPLSLECTVEGTSNPNLYWYRQAAGRGLQLLFYSVGIGQISSEVPQNLSASRPQDRQFILSSKKLLLSDSGFYLCAWSGIGGMTEAFFGQGTRLTVV.

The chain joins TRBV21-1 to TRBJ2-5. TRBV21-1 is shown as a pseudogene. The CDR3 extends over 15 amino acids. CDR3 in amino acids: CASSRMAPQGETQYF. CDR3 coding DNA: TGTGCCAGCAGCAGGATGGCCCCCCAAGGGGAGACCCAGTACTTC.

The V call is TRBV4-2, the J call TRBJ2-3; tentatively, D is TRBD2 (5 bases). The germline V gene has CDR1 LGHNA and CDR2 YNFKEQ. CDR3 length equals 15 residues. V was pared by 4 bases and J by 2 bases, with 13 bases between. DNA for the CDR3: TGTGCCAGCAGCCTCTTATCGGGGTTCACAGATACGCAGTATTTT. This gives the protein CASSLLSGFTDTQYF.

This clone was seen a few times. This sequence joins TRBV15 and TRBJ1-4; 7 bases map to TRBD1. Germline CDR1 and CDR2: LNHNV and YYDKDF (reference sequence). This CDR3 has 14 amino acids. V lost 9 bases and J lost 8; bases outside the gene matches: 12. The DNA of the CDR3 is TGTGCCACGAGCCAAGGGGGCGCAAGGGAAAAACTGTTTTTT. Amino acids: CATSQGGAREKLFF.

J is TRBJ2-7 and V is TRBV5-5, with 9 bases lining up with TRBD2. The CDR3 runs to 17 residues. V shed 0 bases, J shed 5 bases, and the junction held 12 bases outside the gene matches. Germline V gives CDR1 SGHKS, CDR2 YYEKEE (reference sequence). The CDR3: CASSLAGAGGPKNEQYF. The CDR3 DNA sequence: TGTGCCAGCAGCTTGGCCGGCGCGGGGGGGCCGAAAAACGAGCAGTACTTC.

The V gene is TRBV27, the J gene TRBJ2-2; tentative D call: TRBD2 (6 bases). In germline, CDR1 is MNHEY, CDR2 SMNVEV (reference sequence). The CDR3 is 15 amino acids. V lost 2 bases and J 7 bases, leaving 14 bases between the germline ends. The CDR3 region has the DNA TGTGCCAGCAGTTTAACGGGACTCGGAAACGGGGAGCTGTTTTTT. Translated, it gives CASSLTGLGNGELFF.

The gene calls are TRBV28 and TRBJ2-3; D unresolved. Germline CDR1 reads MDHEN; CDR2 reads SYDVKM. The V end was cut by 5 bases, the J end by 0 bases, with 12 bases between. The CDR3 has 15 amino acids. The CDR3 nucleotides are TGTGCCAGCAGTACCCGAGCACCTAGCACAGATACGCAGTATTTT. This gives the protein CASSTRAPSTDTQYF.

The CDR3 DNA is TGTGCCAGCAATGTGGGAGGATTGAACACTGAAGCTTTCTTT. Translation gives CASNVGGLNTEAFF. J is TRBJ1-1 and V is TRBV9, with D uncertain. Germline V gives CDR1 SGDLS, CDR2 YYNGEE. Trimming removed 6 bases at V and 0 bases at J, with 12 bases between. The CDR3 contains 14 residues. Variable domain in full (rest from reference TRBV9 and TRBJ1-1): DSGVTQTPKHLITATGQRVTLRCSPRSGDLSVYWYQQSLDQGLQFLIQYYNGEERAKGNILERFSAQQFPDLHSELNLSSLELGDSALYFCASNVGGLNTEAFFGQGTRLTVV.

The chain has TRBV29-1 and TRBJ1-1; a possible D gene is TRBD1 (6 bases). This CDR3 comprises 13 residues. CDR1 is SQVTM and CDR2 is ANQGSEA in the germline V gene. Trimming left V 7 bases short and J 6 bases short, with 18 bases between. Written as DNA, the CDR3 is TGCAGCGCCCTATCGGGGGGCGAGGCTGAAGCTTTCTTT. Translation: CSALSGGEAEAFF.